The rows below give T cell receptor beta chains drawn from one sample of a study of T-cell memory formation after mild COVID-19. TCRdb itself ran the 5' RACE reads through MiXCR, one entry per CDR3 protein. Counted here are 140,000 to 150,000 distinct CDR3 sequences, approximately 5.7% occurring once; the ten biggest clones make up 2% to 2.5%. The sequencing input was PBMCs or a T cell subset sorted from them (not recorded which). The receptors come from an adult woman who had mild COVID-19 (a few samples of this study predate the infection). Cell type and time point are not known. Each CDR3 is given with its conserved first and last residue. Fields, in order: D gene, clone size, V gene, J gene, CDR3 DNA, CDR3 protein. D genes are given only for firm matches. For some rows the clone size is stated as once, few or many, or as a class when expanded; others skip it.

>NA|NA|TRBV7-8|TRBJ2-7
TGTGCCAGCAGCTTGTTTGGGACTGAATCCTACGAGCAGTACTTC
CASSLFGTESYEQYF
>NA|few|TRBV19|TRBJ1-5
TGTGCCAGTAGTATCCTCCCGACGGGGTATAGCAATCAGCCCCAGCATTTT
CASSILPTGYSNQPQHF
>TRBD2|few|TRBV6-6|TRBJ2-1
TGTGCCAGCAGGCTAGCGGGAGGCTTCAATGAGCAGTTCTTC
CASRLAGGFNEQFF
>NA|many|TRBV29-1|TRBJ1-1
TGCAGCGGCAGGGTGCCCGGCACTGAAGCTTTCTTT
CSGRVPGTEAFF
>TRBD1|NA|TRBV2|TRBJ2-7
TGTGCCAGCAGTGAACAGGGGGTATTATACGAGCAGTACTTC
CASSEQGVLYEQYF
>NA|many|TRBV29-1|TRBJ2-6
TGCAGCGTCCGTGGGGATAGCTCTGGGGCCAACGTCCTGACTTTC
CSVRGDSSGANVLTF
>TRBD1|NA|TRBV4-1|TRBJ1-6
TGCGCCAGCAGCCAACCCCGAGGGACAGACTCCTATAATTCACCCCTCCACTTT
CASSQPRGTDSYNSPLHF
>NA|few|TRBV3-1|TRBJ1-2
TGTGCCAGCAGCCAAGGATCCGGTGCCTACTATGGCTACACCTTC
CASSQGSGAYYGYTF
>NA|many|TRBV30|TRBJ1-2
TGTGCCTGGAGTGTACGTGGGGCAGTCTATGGCTACACCTTC
CAWSVRGAVYGYTF
>NA|few|TRBV2|TRBJ1-5
TGTGCCAGCAGTTCGGAGGGAAATCAGCCCCAGCATTTT
CASSSEGNQPQHF
>NA|many|TRBV7-9|TRBJ1-1
TGTGCCAGCAGCTTAATGGCTGAAGCTTTCTTT
CASSLMAEAFF
>NA|many|TRBV7-8|TRBJ2-2
TGTGCCAGCAGCTTAGATCTGGGCTTAGCCTCTACCGGGGAGCTGTTTTTT
CASSLDLGLASTGELFF
>TRBD2|NA|TRBV20-1|TRBJ2-1
TGCAGTGCCAAGAACTCGGGGGGATACAATGAGCAGTTCTTC
CSAKNSGGYNEQFF
>NA|many|TRBV5-4|TRBJ2-1
TGTGCCAGCAGCTTGTCCCGGGGGGCGAATGAGCAGTTCTTC
CASSLSRGANEQFF
>TRBD1|few|TRBV12-3/TRBV12-4|TRBJ1-2
TGTGCCAGTTGGGGCAGGGGGTCTGGCTACACCTTC
CASWGRGSGYTF
>NA|NA|TRBV24-1|TRBJ2-5
TGTGCCACCAGTCCGGGACCAGGGACCCAGTACTTC
CATSPGPGTQYF
>NA|many|TRBV12-3/TRBV12-4|TRBJ2-1
TGTGCCAGCAGTTCTAGGGGAACGAGGCGCAATGAGCAGTTCTTC
CASSSRGTRRNEQFF
>NA|many|TRBV20-1|TRBJ2-7
TGCAGTGCTGCCGTCTACGAGCAGTACTTC
CSAAVYEQYF
>NA|few|TRBV19|TRBJ2-7
TGTGCCAGTGCAGACGGGGGCGCTCCCTCGTCCGAGCAGTACTTC
CASADGGAPSSEQYF
>TRBD2|many|TRBV2|TRBJ2-1
TGTGCCAGCAGACGCACGCTAGCGGCCCACACAACCTTC
CASRRTLAAHTTF
>NA|many|TRBV5-1|TRBJ2-1
TGCGCCAGCAGCTTGGTTGTGGGGCTCCAAAGCTCCTACAATGAGCAGTTCTTC
CASSLVVGLQSSYNEQFF
>TRBD1|NA|TRBV5-1|TRBJ2-5
TGCGCCAGCAGCCCCGGACAGGGTCAAGAGACCCAGTACTTC
CASSPGQGQETQYF
>NA|many|TRBV12-3/TRBV12-4|TRBJ1-5
TGTGCCAGCAGTAAACAGGGTCAGCCCCAGCATTTT
CASSKQGQPQHF
>TRBD2|many|TRBV20-1|TRBJ2-7
TGCAGTGGACCACTAGCGGTACTAGCCTACGAGCAGTACTTC
CSGPLAVLAYEQYF
>NA|many|TRBV29-1|TRBJ1-4
TGCAGCGTTGGTTCAGGGCGAGAAAAACTGGTTTTT
CSVGSGREKLVF
>NA|few|TRBV5-5|TRBJ2-1
TGTGCCAGCACCCTCGAACGCTGGGGCGGGGAGCAGTTCTTC
CASTLERWGGEQFF
>NA|NA|TRBV12-3/TRBV12-4|TRBJ1-2
TGTGCCAGCAGTTTAGGTCCCAGCGGCTACACCTTC
CASSLGPSGYTF
>NA|many|TRBV12-3/TRBV12-4|TRBJ2-7
TGTGCCAGCAGTTTAGCCAACGAGCAGTACTTC
CASSLANEQYF
>NA|many|TRBV11-2|TRBJ2-1
TGTGCCAGCAGCACTCTGACGCAGCAGTTCTTC
CASSTLTQQFF
>TRBD1|many|TRBV5-1|TRBJ1-2
TGCGCCAGCAGACCCGGGACAGCTAACTATGGCTACACCTTC
CASRPGTANYGYTF
>NA|many|TRBV15|TRBJ1-5
TGTGCCACCAGCAGAGATAGGGCTCAAAATCAGCCCCAGCATTTT
CATSRDRAQNQPQHF
>NA|few|TRBV20-1|TRBJ1-2
TGCAGTGCTAGAGATTGGCAGATGGTCGACTATGGCTACACCTTC
CSARDWQMVDYGYTF
>NA|NA|TRBV5-1|TRBJ2-5
TGCGCCAGCACCATAACTCCCGGGGCCGCGACCACGGAGACCCAGTACTTC
CASTITPGAATTETQYF
>NA|many|TRBV12-3/TRBV12-4|TRBJ1-2
TGTGCCAGCAGTAACAGGGCTAACTATGGCTACACCTTC
CASSNRANYGYTF
>TRBD2|many|TRBV7-6|TRBJ2-5
TGTGCCAGCAGCCATCTGGGAGGGGAAGAGACCCAGTACTTC
CASSHLGGEETQYF
>NA|NA|TRBV5-1|TRBJ1-4
TGCGCCAGCAGCTGGGGGCGGGGAGCTAATGAAAAACTGTTTTTT
CASSWGRGANEKLFF
>NA|few|TRBV6-1|TRBJ2-2
TGTGCCAGCAGTGACGGGGCCCCGAACACCGGGGAGCTGTTTTTT
CASSDGAPNTGELFF
>TRBD2|many|TRBV9|TRBJ2-3
TGTGCCAGCAGCGTAGAGGAGGGAGGGACAGATACGCAGTATTTT
CASSVEEGGTDTQYF
>NA|NA|TRBV19|TRBJ1-1
TGTGCCAGTAGTAGAGGGACCAAGAACACTGAAGCTTTCTTT
CASSRGTKNTEAFF
>NA|few|TRBV19|TRBJ1-5
TGTGCCAGTAGTATAGATCTAGGACAGACTTTGGGGCTGAGTCAGCCCCAGCATTTT
CASSIDLGQTLGLSQPQHF
>TRBD1|many|TRBV5-5|TRBJ1-3
TGTGCCAGCAGCTCGGGACAGACTGGAAACACCATATATTTT
CASSSGQTGNTIYF
>NA|many|TRBV12-1|TRBJ2-1
TGTGCCAGCAGCGACTTTCTAGCGGGGGAGCGTACTCCGACCAATGAGCAGTTCTTC
CASSDFLAGERTPTNEQFF
>TRBD1|NA|TRBV7-8|TRBJ1-2
TGTGCCAGCAGCGTTAGGGACAGCCACTATGGCTACACCTTC
CASSVRDSHYGYTF
>TRBD2|many|TRBV9|TRBJ2-5
TGTGCCAGCAGCCAAGGTTTGCGGGAGTTTGAAGAGACCCAGTACTTC
CASSQGLREFEETQYF
>NA|few|TRBV7-2|TRBJ1-5
TGTGCCAGCAGCCCGGACGGACATAGCAATCAGCCCCAGCATTTT
CASSPDGHSNQPQHF
>NA|few|TRBV25-1|TRBJ2-3
TGTGCCAGCAGTGGGGACAATTCAGATACGCAGTATTTT
CASSGDNSDTQYF
>TRBD2|NA|TRBV12-3/TRBV12-4|TRBJ2-2
TGTGCCAGCAGGACCAGCGGGAGGTACACCGGGGAGCTGTTTTTT
CASRTSGRYTGELFF
>TRBD2|many|TRBV4-3|TRBJ2-1
TGCGCCAGCAGCCTTCCTGGGACTAGCGGGAGTCATGAGCAGTTCTTC
CASSLPGTSGSHEQFF
>TRBD2|NA|TRBV12-3/TRBV12-4|TRBJ2-3
TGTGCCAGCAGCCGCCGGTTAGCGGGAGGGTGGAATACGCAGTATTTT
CASSRRLAGGWNTQYF
>NA|many|TRBV12-3/TRBV12-4|TRBJ2-1
TGTGCCAGCAGTTTACGTAGCACCGACAATGAGCAGTTCTTC
CASSLRSTDNEQFF
>NA|few|TRBV9|TRBJ2-5
TGTGCCAGCAGCGTAGGAGGGCGGCGGGAGACCCAGTACTTC
CASSVGGRRETQYF
>NA|many|TRBV24-1|TRBJ2-2
TGTGCCACCAGCCTGACAGTTAACACCGGGGAGCTGTTTTTT
CATSLTVNTGELFF
>TRBD2|few|TRBV11-2|TRBJ2-5
TGTGCCAGCAGCTTAGATGGTGGTTGGGCTAGCGGGGGCCGGGAGACCCAGTACTTC
CASSLDGGWASGGRETQYF
>TRBD1|many|TRBV6-5|TRBJ2-7
TGTGCCAGCAGTCGGGGACAGTCCTACGAGCAGTACTTC
CASSRGQSYEQYF
>NA|once|TRBV18|TRBJ1-2
TGTGCCAGCTCACGTGACGGAGATGGCTACACCTTC
CASSRDGDGYTF